One T cell receptor (beta chain) is described in this entry. Its antigen is unidentified. Only in-frame clones appear in the TCRdb table, and some are missing; sequencing was by immunoSEQ multiplex PCR. The table records some 150,000 clones, about 89% of them present only once. This entry is derived from a study of T cell responses to AZD1222 COVID-19 vaccine. Study-wide results and caveats: Possibly, clonal diversity was underestimated; donors were largely white British and included more females. Nearly half of the spike-specific TCRs reportedly recognize variant regions that carry no mutations. Only 6 or 7 AZD1222 recipients tested seropositive at baseline.

The CDR3 has 16 residues. Trimming shortened V by 2 bases and J by 2 bases, and 15 bases separated the two germline ends. Germline V gives CDR1 SEHNR, CDR2 FQNEAQ (reference sequence). Sample: peripheral blood, taken on day 0 of AZD1222 vaccination. The chain is built from TRBV7-9 and TRBJ2-5; tentative D call: TRBD1 (5 bases). This receptor was identified in an adult in good health. As DNA, the CDR3 is TGTGCCAGCAGCTTAAAGCTCTCAGGGCTACAAGAGACCCAGTACTTC. Its protein product is CASSLKLSGLQETQYF.